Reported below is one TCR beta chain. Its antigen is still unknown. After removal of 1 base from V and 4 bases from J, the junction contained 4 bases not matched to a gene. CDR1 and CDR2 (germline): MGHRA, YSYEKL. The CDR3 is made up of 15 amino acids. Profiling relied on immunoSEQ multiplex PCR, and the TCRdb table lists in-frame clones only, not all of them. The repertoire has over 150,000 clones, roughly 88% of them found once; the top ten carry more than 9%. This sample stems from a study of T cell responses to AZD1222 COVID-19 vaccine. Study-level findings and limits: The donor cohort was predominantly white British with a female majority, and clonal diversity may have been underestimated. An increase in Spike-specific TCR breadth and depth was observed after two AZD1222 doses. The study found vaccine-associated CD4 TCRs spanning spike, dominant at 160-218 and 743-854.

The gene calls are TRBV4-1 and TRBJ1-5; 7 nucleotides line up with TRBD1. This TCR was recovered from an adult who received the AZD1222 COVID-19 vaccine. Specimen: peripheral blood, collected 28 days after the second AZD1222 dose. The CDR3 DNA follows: TGCGCCAGCAGCCAAGGAGGGACAGTAAATCAGCCCCAGCATTTT. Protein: CASSQGGTVNQPQHF.